This TCR beta chain was sequenced during a study of spatial heterogeneity in lung cancer. Study details: TCR and UMI combinations that were unique each appeared, on average, more than ten times in raw reads.

Regarding time point: sample taken at primary tumor resection. Donors were over 70 untreated early-stage non-small cell lung cancer patients. The presence of a unique molecular identifier marked each TCR cDNA molecule. TCRdb processed the 5' RACE reads anew with MiXCR; each CDR3 protein has one entry. Counted here are 43,000 or so distinct CDR3 sequences, about 6.8% occurring once; the ten biggest clones make up about 45%. CDR3 length: 16 amino acids. CDR1 and CDR2 from the germline V gene are KGHDR and SFDVKD. Between the trimmed V and J ends, which lost 5 bases and 0 bases, there was a span of 14 bases. Of note for this clonotype: Its specificity is unknown.

General study results and limits: Ubiquitous expanded tumor TCRs showed up in blood more at resection than follow-up.

Sample: PBMCs, taken at surgery. The TCR originated in a female donor with early-stage non-small cell lung cancer. The chain is built from TRBV24-1 and TRBJ2-3, with D tentatively TRBD1 (6 bases). The CDR3 DNA follows: TGTGCCACCAGTGGCCTCCGGGACATTAGCACAGATACGCAGTATTTT. Its translation: CATSGLRDISTDTQYF.